The clone carrying this T cell receptor beta chain was observed at least ten times. Germline values: CDR1 DFQATT, CDR2 SNEGSKA (reference sequence). The V end lost 3 bases, the J end lost 0 bases, and 15 bases lay between the germline ends. The CDR3 runs 16 residues. MiXCR, applied by TCRdb to the 5' RACE reads, yields one record per CDR3 protein. Of about 240,000 distinct CDR3 sequences listed, roughly 3.5% were seen once; the top ten hold under 20%. The entry originates in a study of T cells after yellow fever vaccination. The source was PBMCs, collected 15 days after the yellow fever booster vaccination. This clonotype was obtained from a man aged 18 to 30 who received the YFV17D yellow fever vaccine. The rearrangement links TRBV20-1 to TRBJ1-3; D gene ambiguous. The CDR3 sequence: CSARAGSPYSGNTIYF. The CDR3 DNA sequence: TGCAGTGCTAGGGCAGGCTCCCCCTACTCTGGAAACACCATATATTTT.